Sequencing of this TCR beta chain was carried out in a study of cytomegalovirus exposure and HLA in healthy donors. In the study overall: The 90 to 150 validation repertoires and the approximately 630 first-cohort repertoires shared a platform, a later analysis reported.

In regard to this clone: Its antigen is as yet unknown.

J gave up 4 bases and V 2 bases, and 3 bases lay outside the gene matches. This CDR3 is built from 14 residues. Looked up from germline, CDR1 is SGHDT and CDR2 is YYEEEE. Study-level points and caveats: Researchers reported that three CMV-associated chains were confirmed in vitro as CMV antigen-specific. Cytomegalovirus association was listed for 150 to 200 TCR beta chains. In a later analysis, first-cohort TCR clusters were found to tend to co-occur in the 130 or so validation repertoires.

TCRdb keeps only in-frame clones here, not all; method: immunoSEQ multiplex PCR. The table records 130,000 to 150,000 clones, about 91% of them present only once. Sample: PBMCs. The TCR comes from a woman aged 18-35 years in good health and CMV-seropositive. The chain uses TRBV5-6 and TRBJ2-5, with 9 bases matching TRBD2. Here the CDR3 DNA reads TGTGCCAGCAGCTTCGGCGGGGGGGCAGAGACCCAGTACTTC. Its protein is CASSFGGGAETQYF.